The 31 T cell receptor beta chains below were found in one sample sequenced in a study of blood T cell repertoires in COVID-19. The protocol was immunoSEQ multiplex PCR, while the TCRdb copy is restricted to in-frame clones and leaves out a portion. The table lists over 60,000 clones, 86% of them singletons, with roughly 13% in the top ten. The specimen sequenced was peripheral blood. The receptors derive from a woman aged 55-75 years with acute or convalescent COVID-19.

The chain has TRBV4-1 and TRBJ2-2; TRBD2 matches 12 bases. V trimming: 3 bases; J trimming: 3 bases; junction bases outside the gene matches: 2. Germline CDR1 and CDR2: MGHRA and YSYEKL. The length of the CDR3 is 16 residues. The CDR3 is CASSQGLAGHTGELFF. The DNA for the CDR3 is TGCGCCAGCAGCCAGGGACTAGCGGGTCACACCGGGGAGCTGTTTTTT.

The V call is TRBV6-5, the J call TRBJ1-2, with 11 bases lining up with TRBD1. The CDR3 is 16 residues long. Germline CDR1 MNHEY, CDR2 SVGAGI. The J segment lost 2 bases and the V segment lost 6 bases, leaving 8 bases of the junction unmatched. The CDR3 loop is CASSYGTGGPNYGYTF. DNA for the CDR3: TGTGCCAGCAGCTACGGGACAGGGGGTCCCAACTATGGCTACACCTTC.

The rearrangement links TRBV29-1 to TRBJ2-7; 11 nucleotides align to TRBD1. Per the germline V gene, CDR1 is SQVTM and CDR2 is ANQGSEA. This CDR3 has 14 residues. V lost 5 bases and J lost 6; bases outside the gene matches: 9. CDR3 amino acids: CSVREGQGGSEQYF. The CDR3, as DNA: TGCAGCGTTCGCGAGGGACAGGGGGGATCCGAGCAGTACTTC.

V usage is TRBV5-8 and J usage is TRBJ1-1, with D tentatively TRBD1 (6 bases). Germline-derived CDR1 and CDR2 are SGHTS and YDEGEE. Trimming removed 0 bases at V and 2 bases at J, with 11 bases between. The CDR3 totals 15 residues. This CDR3 is CASSLGTDSNTEAFF. The CDR3 DNA reads as TGTGCCAGCAGCTTGGGGACGGACAGCAACACTGAAGCTTTCTTT. Full variable domain (outside the CDR3, taken from reference TRBV5-8 and TRBJ1-1): EAGVTQSPTHLIKTRGQQATLRCSPISGHTSVYWYQQALGLGLQFLLWYDEGEERNRGNFPPRFSGRQFPNYSSELNVNALELEDSALYLCASSLGTDSNTEAFFGQGTRLTVV.

The chain has TRBV12-3 or TRBV12-4 and TRBJ2-6; D is ambiguous. V dropped 8 bases and J dropped 4 bases, with 9 bases sitting between them. The CDR3 spans 13 residues. The CDR3 region is CASLVSGANVLTF. As DNA, the CDR3 is TGTGCCAGCCTCGTGTCGGGGGCCAACGTCCTGACTTTC.

The chain employs TRBV3-1 (or the pseudogene TRBV3-2) and TRBJ2-1; TRBD2 matches at 8 bases. Germline V gene lookup returns CDR1 LGHDT and CDR2 YNNKEL (reference sequence). The CDR3 spans 13 residues. The V segment lost 8 bases and the J segment 7 bases; nucleotides outside the gene matches: 7. The CDR3 protein is CASSESGSNEQFF. DNA of the CDR3: TGTGCCAGCTCCGAAAGCGGGAGTAATGAGCAGTTCTTC.

The chain has TRBV7-2 and TRBJ1-2; D perhaps matches TRBD1 (5 bases). CDR3 length: 15 amino acids. The V and J ends lost 2 bases and 5 bases respectively, with 15 bases between them. The germline gives CDR1 SGHTA, CDR2 FQGNSA. This CDR3 is CASSLQGGRGYGYTF. The CDR3 bases are TGTGCCAGCAGCTTACAGGGCGGCCGGGGGTATGGCTACACCTTC.

CDR3 loop: CASSLFGTAREKLFF. DNA of the CDR3: TGTGCCAGCAGCTTATTCGGGACAGCTCGCGAAAAACTGTTTTTT. This chain links TRBV11-2 with TRBJ1-4; TRBD1 aligns across 7 bases. J was trimmed by 8 bases and V by 2 bases; bases with no gene match: 8. Looked up from germline, CDR1 is SGHAT and CDR2 is FQNNGV. The CDR3 consists of 15 residues.

This clone showed up just a few times. V and J are TRBV25-1 and TRBJ2-1; 8 bases map to TRBD2. CDR1 and CDR2 (germline): MGHDK, SYGVNS. J lost 6 bases, V lost 5 bases, and 6 bases had no gene match. The CDR3 sequence is 14 residues long. This CDR3 is CASSRLAPINEQFF. CDR3 bases: TGTGCCAGCAGTAGACTAGCGCCGATCAATGAGCAGTTCTTC. Looking up the rest from reference TRBV25-1 and TRBJ2-1 gives the full variable domain: EADIYQTPRYLVIGTGKKITLECSQTMGHDKMYWYQQDPGMELHLIHYSYGVNSTEKGDLSSESTVSRIRTEHFPLTLESARPSHTSQYLCASSRLAPINEQFFGPGTRLTVL.

The rearrangement uses TRBV11-3 and TRBJ2-7, with a possible D match to TRBD2 (6 bases). The CDR3 sequence is 13 residues long. Germline V CDR1 and CDR2: SGHNT, YENEEA. Trimming removed 1 base at V and 6 bases at J, with 10 bases between. CDR3 nucleotide sequence: TGTGCCAGCAGCTTAGCGTTCGGGGGCGAGCAGTACTTC. It encodes CASSLAFGGEQYF.

The chain recombines TRBV5-5 with TRBJ2-2; maybe TRBD1 (6 bases). CDR1 and CDR2 (germline): SGHKS, YYEKEE (reference sequence). V was trimmed by 6 bases and J by 3 bases, leaving 15 bases between them. This CDR3 comprises 15 residues. The chain's CDR3 is CASTPHRVDTGELFF. The CDR3 nucleotides read TGTGCCAGCACCCCCCACAGGGTTGACACCGGGGAGCTGTTTTTT.

The J gene is TRBJ2-2, the V gene TRBV5-1; 7 nucleotides match TRBD1. CDR3 size: 16 residues. With 2 bases clipped from V and 4 bases from J, the junction kept 8 bases outside the gene matches. Germline-derived CDR1 and CDR2 are SGHRS and YFSETQ. CDR3 in DNA: TGCGCCAGCAGCTTTGGACAGGCAAGCAGCACCGGGGAGCTGTTTTTT. Encoded protein: CASSFGQASSTGELFF.

The chain combines TRBV4-2 with TRBJ2-7; the match to TRBD2 covers 9 bases. Per the germline V gene, CDR1 is LGHNA and CDR2 is YNFKEQ. V dropped 2 bases and J dropped 4; count of bases not matched to a gene: 12. The CDR3 has 17 amino acids. The chain's CDR3 is CASSQTTSSGALYEQYF. CDR3 DNA: TGTGCCAGCAGCCAAACCACGTCTAGCGGGGCCTTATACGAGCAGTACTTC.

The chain is built from TRBV6-5 and TRBJ2-7; D is perhaps TRBD1 (7 bases). Germline V gives CDR1 MNHEY, CDR2 SVGAGI. The CDR3 length is 15 residues. Trimming shortened V by 7 bases and J by 3 bases, and 19 bases separated the two germline ends. DNA of the CDR3: TGTGCCAGCATTTGGGAGGCAGGGGGAGGCTACGAGCAGTACTTC. Translated, it gives CASIWEAGGGYEQYF.

The chain carries TRBV5-5 and TRBJ2-3; TRBD1 matches at 9 bases. Germline values: CDR1 SGHKS, CDR2 YYEKEE (reference sequence). CDR3 length: 15 residues. V dropped 4 bases and J dropped 8; count of bases not matched to a gene: 11. The DNA of the CDR3 is TGTGCCAGCAGCCGTACGGGACAGGGATACAGTACGCAGTATTTT. Its translation: CASSRTGQGYSTQYF.

The chain couples TRBV25-1 to TRBJ1-6; no reliable D call. The V and J ends lost 0 bases and 5 bases respectively, with 2 bases between them. Looked up from germline, CDR1 is MGHDK and CDR2 is SYGVNS. The CDR3 loop spans 13 amino acids. The DNA for the CDR3 is TGTGCCAGCAGTGAATACGATAATTCACCCCTCCACTTT. Translation: CASSEYDNSPLHF.

This clone was detected only once. The chain uses TRBV19 and TRBJ1-2; TRBD1 is a possible D gene (5 bases). The germline CDR1 and CDR2 sequences are LNHDA and SQIVND (reference sequence). The V gene lost 0 bases and the J gene lost 7 bases, with 9 bases spanning the gap. There are 13 residues in the CDR3. Here the CDR3 DNA reads TGTGCCAGTAGTATAGACAGGGCGCTTGGCTACACCTTC. This gives the protein CASSIDRALGYTF.

V is TRBV30 and J is TRBJ2-7; 8 bases map to TRBD2. The CDR3 sequence is 13 residues long. CDR1 and CDR2 from the germline V gene are GTSNPN and SVGIG (reference sequence). Trimming cost V 4 bases and J 4 bases; bases outside gene matches: 6. Here the CDR3 DNA reads TGTGCCTGGAATGGCGGGAGGCCTTACGAGCAGTACTTC. Amino acid sequence: CAWNGGRPYEQYF.

The chain is built from TRBV5-1 and TRBJ2-6; TRBD2 is a possible D gene (6 bases). Trimming shortened V by 4 bases and J by 2 bases, and 16 bases separated the two germline ends. The CDR3 runs to 17 residues. Germline V gene sequence: CDR1 SGHRS, CDR2 YFSETQ. The CDR3 loop is CASSPAGGPAGANVLTF. CDR3 sequence (DNA): TGCGCCAGCAGCCCTGCTGGAGGGCCGGCTGGGGCCAACGTCCTGACTTTC.

This clone was counted only a few times. The J gene is TRBJ2-5, the V gene TRBV4-1; TRBD2 is a possible D gene (6 bases). The CDR3 contains 17 residues. Trimming took 0 bases from V and 1 from J, leaving 15 bases between them. Germline V gives CDR1 MGHRA, CDR2 YSYEKL. CDR3 sequence: CASSQDGGPRPQETQYF. The CDR3 coding sequence is TGCGCCAGCAGCCAAGACGGGGGACCCAGGCCCCAAGAGACCCAGTACTTC.

V is TRBV18 and J is TRBJ2-5; 9 nucleotides match TRBD2. CDR1 and CDR2 from the germline V gene are KGHSH and LQKENI. The CDR3 is made up of 16 amino acids. With 2 bases clipped from V and 0 bases from J, the junction kept 4 bases outside the gene matches. Here the CDR3 reads CASSPSLAGNQETQYF. The CDR3 nucleotides read TGTGCCAGCTCACCATCCCTAGCGGGGAACCAAGAGACCCAGTACTTC. Complete variable domain (other parts from reference TRBV18 and TRBJ2-5): NAGVMQNPRHLVRRRGQEARLRCSPMKGHSHVYWYRQLPEEGLKFMVYLQKENIIDESGMPKERFSAEFPKEGPSILRIQQVVRGDSAAYFCASSPSLAGNQETQYFGPGTRLLVL.

This chain connects TRBV7-2 to TRBJ1-2, with 10 bases identical to TRBD1. V dropped 4 bases and J dropped 5; count of bases not matched to a gene: 13. The CDR3 is made up of 17 amino acids. The germline V gene has CDR1 SGHTA and CDR2 FQGNSA. The CDR3 protein is CASSSTGDRGLLYGYTF. The CDR3 coding sequence is TGTGCCAGCAGCTCCACAGGAGACAGGGGGCTATTATATGGCTACACCTTC.

CDR3 in DNA: TGTGCCAGCAGTTACTCGGGGAGGACTAGCGGTACGCAGTATTTT. Residues: CASSYSGRTSGTQYF. V gene TRBV6-5 combines with J gene TRBJ2-3; 10 bases are shared with TRBD2. The CDR3 is made up of 15 amino acids. Trimming removed 0 bases from V and 8 bases from J; junction bases left unmatched: 5. The germline CDR1 and CDR2 sequences are MNHEY and SVGAGI.

This clone was recorded once. This chain uses TRBV6-5 with TRBJ1-2, with D hard to call. This CDR3 is built from 12 residues. Germline-derived CDR1 and CDR2 are MNHEY and SVGAGI. V lost 6 bases and J 3 bases, leaving 8 bases between the germline ends. The CDR3 bases are TGTGCCAGCAGATTGGCCGACTATGGCTACACCTTC. Translation gives CASRLADYGYTF.

The genes are TRBV5-1 and TRBJ1-5; D is undetermined. Germline V gene sequence: CDR1 SGHRS, CDR2 YFSETQ. The germline V and J ends were trimmed by 2 bases and 3 bases, with 9 bases remaining between them. The CDR3 runs to 14 residues. CDR3: CASSFDGNNQPQHF. CDR3 in DNA: TGCGCCAGCAGCTTTGATGGCAACAATCAGCCCCAGCATTTT.

This sequence joins TRBV7-9 and TRBJ2-1; maybe TRBD2 (5 bases). The CDR3 runs 16 residues. The germline CDR1 and CDR2 sequences are SEHNR and FQNEAQ (reference sequence). V lost 0 bases and J 5 bases, leaving 14 bases between the germline ends. The CDR3 is CASSLARVVSDNEQFF. The CDR3 DNA reads as TGTGCCAGCAGCTTAGCGCGGGTGGTATCGGACAATGAGCAGTTCTTC.

The V gene is TRBV10-1, the J gene TRBJ1-5, with D perhaps matching TRBD1 (6 bases). With 11 bases removed from V and 4 bases from J, the gap between germline ends came to 15 bases. Germline-derived CDR1 and CDR2 are WNHNN and SYGVQD (reference sequence). The CDR3 extends over 13 amino acids. The CDR3 bases are TGCGCCCCCAAGGACAGTCCTAATCAGCCCCAGCATTTT. Amino acid sequence: CAPKDSPNQPQHF.

The chain recombines TRBV25-1 with TRBJ2-4; D call uncertain. The CDR3 length is 16 residues. Germline lookup yields CDR1 MGHDK and CDR2 SYGVNS. Deletions cut 4 bases from V and 3 bases from J, with 16 bases between. The chain's CDR3 is CASSAHSSVVKNIQYF. The CDR3 DNA follows: TGTGCCAGCAGTGCTCATTCTAGTGTGGTCAAAAACATTCAGTACTTC.

The chain recombines TRBV5-1 with TRBJ2-5, with D unclear. CDR1 is SGHRS and CDR2 is YFSETQ in the germline V gene. The CDR3 runs to 14 residues. V lost 2 bases to trimming and J lost 2 bases, with 10 bases between them. The CDR3: CASSFLMTQETQYF. The CDR3 DNA reads as TGCGCCAGCAGCTTTCTAATGACACAAGAGACCCAGTACTTC.

The chain recombines TRBV3-1 (or the pseudogene TRBV3-2) with TRBJ2-3; 7 positions match TRBD2. J was trimmed by 0 bases and V by 1 base; bases with no gene match: 7. CDR1 and CDR2 (germline): LGHDT, YNNKEL (reference sequence). The CDR3 consists of 17 residues. The CDR3 sequence is CASSQGRTGGSTDTQYF. Written as DNA, the CDR3 is TGTGCCAGCAGCCAAGGGAGAACGGGGGGAAGCACAGATACGCAGTATTTT.

V is TRBV18 and J is TRBJ1-6; 8 nucleotides agree with TRBD1. CDR3 size: 16 residues. Losses at the gene ends were 3 bases for V and 4 bases for J; bases not matched to a gene: 5. Germline V gene data show CDR1 as KGHSH and CDR2 as LQKENI. The CDR3 region is CASSPDRVGYNSPLHF. In DNA, the CDR3 is TGTGCCAGCTCACCGGACAGGGTGGGATATAATTCACCCCTCCACTTT.